This T cell receptor beta chain came from a study of metastatic and nonmetastatic thyroid tumors. Overall study context: Repertoire comparisons spanned blood and tumor or nodule tissue from malignant and benign thyroid patients.

V shed 6 bases and J shed 5 bases, with 16 bases lying between them. This CDR3 has 14 amino acids. Germline lookup yields CDR1 MDHEN and CDR2 SYDVKM. Judged by abundance, this clone is medium-sized (0.01 to 0.1%). Nobody among the patients had been given any treatment before thyroid surgery. How the authors handled the data: A papillary thyroid cancer distant-metastasis classifier was built from CDR3 differences across clinicopathological groups. MiXCR was used by TCRdb to re-call the PCR reads. What appears here as the V and J calls and clone size reflects TCRdb's work, not the paper's. The table records tens of thousands of clones, less than 20% of them present only once.

The sequencing input was blood. V is TRBV28 and J is TRBJ1-2; D possibly corresponds to TRBD1 (6 bases). The origin of this receptor is a female donor with papillary thyroid cancer or a benign thyroid nodule (not recorded which). Some clones in this sample may be carry-over from other donors' samples. CDR3 amino acids: CASRDGGASYGYTF. DNA of the CDR3: TGTGCCAGCAGGGACGGGGGCGCATCTTATGGCTACACCTTC.